Listed below are T cell receptor beta chains from one sample, sequenced in a study of blood T cells in healthy people across ages. TCRdb re-called the 5' RACE reads through MiXCR, storing one row per CDR3 protein. The sample lists 650,000 to 1,000,000 distinct CDR3 sequences; around 36% were seen once. The sequencing input was blood. These receptors were taken from a man younger than 35 in good health. The conserved cysteine and the conserved F or W are not part of the CDR3 here. Each record gives: J gene, V gene, CDR3 protein.

J gene: TRBJ1-1; V gene: TRBV7-2; CDR3 protein: ASSLGLPGTEAF
J gene: .; V gene: TRBV12-3/TRBV12-4; CDR3 protein: ASSGGRLAGGVDEQY
J gene: TRBJ2-1; V gene: TRBV29-1; CDR3 protein: SAGQSNEQF
J gene: TRBJ2-3; V gene: TRBV7-2; CDR3 protein: ASSSPAATDTQY
J gene: TRBJ2-1; V gene: TRBV10-3; CDR3 protein: AINTGTQYNEQF
J gene: TRBJ2-5; V gene: TRBV20-1; CDR3 protein: SAQGGATQSPETQY
J gene: TRBJ2-5; V gene: TRBV6-1; CDR3 protein: ASTPGSTLNQEQY
J gene: TRBJ2-7; V gene: TRBV14; CDR3 protein: ASSQLTGVVAQY
J gene: TRBJ1-1; V gene: TRBV12-3/TRBV12-4; CDR3 protein: ASSRSSSNTEAF
J gene: TRBJ1-1; V gene: TRBV6-2/TRBV6-3; CDR3 protein: ASSFRDREGAAF
J gene: TRBJ2-7; V gene: TRBV9; CDR3 protein: ASSVELAGPNEQY
J gene: TRBJ2-5; V gene: TRBV7-3; CDR3 protein: ASSLKAGYPPETQY
J gene: TRBJ2-5; V gene: TRBV20-1; CDR3 protein: SARDGGETQY
J gene: TRBJ1-5; V gene: TRBV28; CDR3 protein: AGSSSPTWVSNQPQH
J gene: TRBJ2-7; V gene: TRBV5-1; CDR3 protein: ASSLSRAECTYEQY
J gene: TRBJ1-2; V gene: TRBV12-3/TRBV12-4; CDR3 protein: ASSHRQGMNGYT
J gene: TRBJ1-2; V gene: TRBV7-9; CDR3 protein: ASSLGEGQINGYT